This entry features one TCR beta chain sequence. The record originates from a study of OX40 agonist ivuxolimab in advanced cancers. The repertoire was sequenced with immunoSEQ multiplex PCR; TCRdb's copy has only in-frame clones and lacks some. The data show under 85,000 clones, roughly nine tenths seen once. The ends were cut back, 2 bases at V and 5 bases at J, with 7 bases in the middle. The CDR3 totals 12 residues. CDR1 and CDR2 from the germline V gene are ENHRY and SYGVKD. This specimen consisted of CD4+ or CD8+ T cells sorted from blood, obtained in a trial of the OX40 agonist ivuxolimab. This chain links TRBV10-3 with TRBJ2-7; D not resolved. This TCR was recovered from an adult with an advanced solid tumor such as melanoma, head and neck, liver or kidney cancer. The CDR3 DNA reads as TGTGCCATCAGTGAGGGTATGGACGAGCAGTACTTC. Protein sequence: CAISEGMDEQYF.